This record covers a single TCR beta chain. The repertoire was sequenced with immunoSEQ multiplex PCR; TCRdb's copy has only in-frame clones and lacks some. The table lists 250,000 or so clones, 70% to 90% of them singletons. In germline, CDR1 is SGHTA, CDR2 FQGNSA. The CDR3 runs to 14 residues. V was pared by 1 base and J by 8 bases, with 7 bases of the junction left unmatched. The record originates from a study of blood T cell repertoires in COVID-19. As for the study in general: The United States, Italy and Spain were the sources of the acute and convalescent COVID-19 samples.

The chain carries TRBV7-2 and TRBJ1-2, with TRBD1 matching 7 bases. Material for sequencing was peripheral blood. The TCR originated in a man younger than 45 with active or convalescent COVID-19. The CDR3 loop is CASSLDEGGRGYTF. For the CDR3, the DNA is TGTGCCAGCAGCTTAGACGAAGGGGGCAGGGGCTACACCTTC. Drawing the rest from reference TRBV7-2 and TRBJ1-2, the complete variable domain is GAGVSQSPSNKVTEKGKDVELRCDPISGHTALYWYRQSLGQGLEFLIYFQGNSAPDKSGLPSDRFSAERTGGSVSTLTIQRTQQEDSAVYLCASSLDEGGRGYTFGSGTRLTVV.